The rows below give T cell receptor beta chains drawn from one sample of a study of shared T cell receptors in the human thymus. The repertoire was sequenced with immunoSEQ multiplex PCR; TCRdb's copy has only in-frame clones and lacks some. The table includes 700,000 or so clones, approximately 85% detected once. These sequences were also reported in another study, on human thymus T cells.

Sequencing input: thymocytes. These receptors were collected from a girl less than two years old with a congenital heart defect. Each CDR3 is given with its conserved first and last residue. The D gene is left open where the match is weak. The size of a clone is reported for some rows only, either as once, few or many, or as a class for expanded clones.

j_call: TRBJ1-2; d_call: -; clone_size: -; v_call: TRBV4-3; cdr3_nt: TGCGCCAGCGGCGCGGGGGAGGGGGGAGGGATCCCCTATGGCTACACCTTC; cdr3_aa: CASGAGEGGGIPYGYTF
j_call: TRBJ2-3; d_call: -; clone_size: -; v_call: TRBV6-5; cdr3_nt: TGTGCCAGCAGTTACTCGATCCAGAGGGACACAGATACGCAGTATTTT; cdr3_aa: CASSYSIQRDTDTQYF
j_call: TRBJ2-4; d_call: -; clone_size: -; v_call: TRBV5-6; cdr3_nt: TGTGCCAGCAGCTTGCTCCTAGCCAAAAACATTCAGTACTTC; cdr3_aa: CASSLLLAKNIQYF
j_call: TRBJ2-5; d_call: TRBD2; clone_size: few; v_call: TRBV28; cdr3_nt: TGTGCCAGCAGTTTCCCCTCGGGTGCCGGACTAGCGGGGAAAGAGACCCAGTACTTC; cdr3_aa: CASSFPSGAGLAGKETQYF
j_call: TRBJ1-5; d_call: -; clone_size: -; v_call: TRBV19; cdr3_nt: TGTGCCAGTAGTATAGATCTGCGGCCGAATAGCAATCAGCCCCAGCATTTT; cdr3_aa: CASSIDLRPNSNQPQHF
j_call: TRBJ1-2; d_call: TRBD1; clone_size: -; v_call: TRBV6-6; cdr3_nt: TGTGCCAGCAGTTACTCGGGACAGGGGACACACTATGGCTACACCTTC; cdr3_aa: CASSYSGQGTHYGYTF
j_call: TRBJ2-3; d_call: TRBD2; clone_size: -; v_call: TRBV5-1; cdr3_nt: TGCGCCAGCAGCTTGGAGGCTAGCGGGGACCCAGATACGCAGTATTTT; cdr3_aa: CASSLEASGDPDTQYF
j_call: TRBJ1-4; d_call: TRBD1; clone_size: -; v_call: TRBV30; cdr3_nt: TGTGCCTGGAGCCCGACGGGGGGACAGGGGAAAAGGGAAACTAATGAAAAACTGTTTTTT; cdr3_aa: CAWSPTGGQGKRETNEKLFF
j_call: TRBJ2-2; d_call: TRBD2; clone_size: -; v_call: TRBV27; cdr3_nt: TGTGCCAGCACCAATTGGGGGGGAGCGAACACCGGGGAGCTGTTTTTT; cdr3_aa: CASTNWGGANTGELFF
j_call: TRBJ2-5; d_call: TRBD1; clone_size: -; v_call: TRBV7-6; cdr3_nt: TGTGCCAGCAGCTTGGGACCGGGACAGAGAAAAAATGATGAAGAGACCCAGTACTTC; cdr3_aa: CASSLGPGQRKNDEETQYF
j_call: TRBJ2-7; d_call: -; clone_size: few; v_call: TRBV2; cdr3_nt: TGTGCCAGCAGTGAGCAGGGGAGGGAGTACGAGCAGTACTTC; cdr3_aa: CASSEQGREYEQYF
j_call: TRBJ1-2; d_call: -; clone_size: -; v_call: TRBV14; cdr3_nt: TGTGCCAGCAGCCTTACCGGGGGGCCAAGCTACACCTTC; cdr3_aa: CASSLTGGPSYTF
j_call: TRBJ2-7; d_call: TRBD2; clone_size: -; v_call: TRBV5-6; cdr3_nt: TGTGCCAGCAGCGGGGGGACTAGCGGGGGGAGCTACGAGCAGTACTTC; cdr3_aa: CASSGGTSGGSYEQYF
j_call: TRBJ2-1; d_call: -; clone_size: -; v_call: TRBV28; cdr3_nt: TGTGCCAGCAGCGGAGGGGGCGGTGAGCAGTTCTTC; cdr3_aa: CASSGGGGEQFF
j_call: TRBJ2-3; d_call: -; clone_size: once; v_call: TRBV27; cdr3_nt: TGTGCCAGCAGTTTGGTAAGGGTTGAGAGGGTTGAGGGAGAACTGATCACAGATACGCAGTATTTT; cdr3_aa: CASSLVRVERVEGELITDTQYF
j_call: TRBJ1-1; d_call: -; clone_size: once; v_call: TRBV27; cdr3_nt: TGTGCCAGCAGCGAAACAACAGGTATAAAGAACACTGAAGCTTTCTTT; cdr3_aa: CASSETTGIKNTEAFF
j_call: TRBJ1-1; d_call: -; clone_size: -; v_call: TRBV4-3; cdr3_nt: TGCGCCAGCAGCTGCCGACAGGACAGACTCATGAACACTGAAGCTTTCTTT; cdr3_aa: CASSCRQDRLMNTEAFF
j_call: TRBJ2-7; d_call: -; clone_size: -; v_call: TRBV7-8; cdr3_nt: TGTGCCAGCAGCCAAGATGGGCCGTCCTACGAGCAGTACTTC; cdr3_aa: CASSQDGPSYEQYF
j_call: TRBJ2-2; d_call: TRBD2; clone_size: -; v_call: TRBV4-1; cdr3_nt: TGCGCCAGCAGCCAGCCGGGACTAGCGGGGGGGCCTAACACCGGGGAGCTGTTTTTT; cdr3_aa: CASSQPGLAGGPNTGELFF
j_call: TRBJ1-1; d_call: TRBD1; clone_size: -; v_call: TRBV27; cdr3_nt: TGTGCCAGCAGCCTCCATAGTCGGGACAGAGATAACACTGAAGCTTTCTTT; cdr3_aa: CASSLHSRDRDNTEAFF
j_call: TRBJ1-5; d_call: TRBD1; clone_size: few; v_call: TRBV12-5; cdr3_nt: TGTGCTAGTGGTTTGGTATTTGGGGACAGGGCAAGCAATCAGCCCCAGCATTTT; cdr3_aa: CASGLVFGDRASNQPQHF
j_call: TRBJ2-1; d_call: TRBD1; clone_size: -; v_call: TRBV5-4; cdr3_nt: TGTGCCAGCAGCTGGACGACGGGACAGAGGGACAATGAGCAGTTCTTC; cdr3_aa: CASSWTTGQRDNEQFF
j_call: TRBJ1-6; d_call: -; clone_size: -; v_call: TRBV7-2; cdr3_nt: TGTGCCAGCAGCTCCCGGGGGAGGGTGGGTTCACCCCTCCACTTT; cdr3_aa: CASSSRGRVGSPLHF
j_call: TRBJ1-4; d_call: TRBD1; clone_size: -; v_call: TRBV28; cdr3_nt: TGTGCCAGCAGTCGACACGGACAGGGGGCTAGGGAAAAACTGTTTTTT; cdr3_aa: CASSRHGQGAREKLFF
j_call: TRBJ2-1; d_call: -; clone_size: -; v_call: TRBV2; cdr3_nt: TGTGCCAGCAGTGACGGCAGGGTAGAGAATGAGCAGTTCTTC; cdr3_aa: CASSDGRVENEQFF
j_call: TRBJ1-2; d_call: -; clone_size: -; v_call: TRBV5-1; cdr3_nt: TGCGCCAGCAGCTCCTACCCGGGGGGGGGCGTGGATGGCTATGGCTACACCTTC; cdr3_aa: CASSSYPGGGVDGYGYTF
j_call: TRBJ1-5; d_call: TRBD1; clone_size: -; v_call: TRBV7-9; cdr3_nt: TGTGCCAGCAGCTTCGGGACAGGGGATAATCAGCCCCAGCATTTT; cdr3_aa: CASSFGTGDNQPQHF
j_call: TRBJ1-1; d_call: -; clone_size: few; v_call: TRBV4-1; cdr3_nt: TGCGCCAGCAGCCGGCCCGAGGTGAACACTGAAGCTTTCTTT; cdr3_aa: CASSRPEVNTEAFF
j_call: TRBJ1-1; d_call: -; clone_size: -; v_call: TRBV4-1; cdr3_nt: TGCGCCAGCAGCCAATTCTCTACGCGGCCAACCTTCATGAACACTGAAGCTTTCTTT; cdr3_aa: CASSQFSTRPTFMNTEAFF
j_call: TRBJ2-5; d_call: -; clone_size: -; v_call: TRBV6-6; cdr3_nt: TGTGCCAGCAGCTCCTCGAGCGGAGAAGAGACCCAGTACTTC; cdr3_aa: CASSSSSGEETQYF
j_call: TRBJ1-5; d_call: TRBD1; clone_size: -; v_call: TRBV19; cdr3_nt: TGTGCCAGTAGTACCCAGGACAGGGGCTACGGGCGGTCCCTAAATCAGCCCCAGCATTTT; cdr3_aa: CASSTQDRGYGRSLNQPQHF
j_call: TRBJ1-1; d_call: -; clone_size: -; v_call: TRBV29-1; cdr3_nt: TGCAGCGTTGAAGTCGGGGGGACTGAAGCTTTCTTT; cdr3_aa: CSVEVGGTEAFF
j_call: TRBJ2-7; d_call: TRBD2; clone_size: -; v_call: TRBV19; cdr3_nt: TGTGCCAGTAACCTAGGGACTAGCGGGAGCGAGCAGTACTTC; cdr3_aa: CASNLGTSGSEQYF
j_call: TRBJ1-2; d_call: TRBD1; clone_size: -; v_call: TRBV13; cdr3_nt: TGTGCCAGCAGCTTAGGATCCGGGACAGGCCCTCCAATTGCCATCTTC; cdr3_aa: CASSLGSGTGPPIAIF
j_call: TRBJ2-5; d_call: -; clone_size: -; v_call: TRBV5-5; cdr3_nt: TGTGCCAGCAGCCTCCACGGGCACAGGGATAAAGAGACCCAGTACTTC; cdr3_aa: CASSLHGHRDKETQYF
j_call: TRBJ1-1; d_call: -; clone_size: -; v_call: TRBV7-2; cdr3_nt: TGTGCCAGCAGCTCGAGGGTGGGGAACACTGAAGCTTTCTTT; cdr3_aa: CASSSRVGNTEAFF
j_call: TRBJ1-3; d_call: -; clone_size: -; v_call: TRBV5-1; cdr3_nt: TGCGCCAGCAGCCTAAAAAACCCCTCTGGAAACACCATATATTTT; cdr3_aa: CASSLKNPSGNTIYF
j_call: TRBJ1-2; d_call: -; clone_size: -; v_call: TRBV4-1; cdr3_nt: TGCGCCAGCAGCCAAGATCGAGCTCTTCGGGACAAGAACTATGGCTACACCTTC; cdr3_aa: CASSQDRALRDKNYGYTF
j_call: TRBJ1-2; d_call: -; clone_size: -; v_call: TRBV27; cdr3_nt: TGTGCCAGCAGTTACGACCGGGTTTATGGCTACACCTTC; cdr3_aa: CASSYDRVYGYTF
j_call: TRBJ1-4; d_call: -; clone_size: -; v_call: TRBV2; cdr3_nt: TGTGCCAGCAGTGAGGGAAAAGGGCAACTAGGGGAAAAACTGTTTTTT; cdr3_aa: CASSEGKGQLGEKLFF
j_call: TRBJ2-5; d_call: TRBD2; clone_size: -; v_call: TRBV5-4; cdr3_nt: TGTGCCAGCAGCCCCACCCGGACTAGCGGGGAAGAAGAGACCCAGTACTTC; cdr3_aa: CASSPTRTSGEEETQYF
j_call: TRBJ1-2; d_call: -; clone_size: -; v_call: TRBV6-6; cdr3_nt: TGTGCCAGCAGGCACCGGACAGACGAGGCCTATGGCTACACCTTC; cdr3_aa: CASRHRTDEAYGYTF
j_call: TRBJ1-1; d_call: -; clone_size: once; v_call: TRBV7-9; cdr3_nt: TGTGCCAGCAGCTTGACAGCAAGGGAAACTGAAGCTTTCTTT; cdr3_aa: CASSLTARETEAFF
j_call: TRBJ2-7; d_call: TRBD2; clone_size: -; v_call: TRBV18; cdr3_nt: TGTGCCAGCTCACCGGTGGGAGGGACCTACGAGCAGTACTTC; cdr3_aa: CASSPVGGTYEQYF
j_call: TRBJ2-7; d_call: TRBD1; clone_size: -; v_call: TRBV6-5; cdr3_nt: TGTGCCAGCAGGCGCCGGGACAGGGGCGAGCAGTACTTC; cdr3_aa: CASRRRDRGEQYF
j_call: TRBJ1-6; d_call: TRBD1; clone_size: -; v_call: TRBV5-1; cdr3_nt: TGCGCCAGCAGCTTGGCGGGTGGACAGGGGGCATCGGTTATGAATTCACCCCTCCACTTT; cdr3_aa: CASSLAGGQGASVMNSPLHF
j_call: TRBJ1-2; d_call: TRBD1; clone_size: -; v_call: TRBV7-2; cdr3_nt: TGTGCCAGCCCCGGACAGGCCTCTAATGGGGGCTACACCTTC; cdr3_aa: CASPGQASNGGYTF
j_call: TRBJ2-1; d_call: TRBD2; clone_size: -; v_call: TRBV4-2; cdr3_nt: TGTGCCAGCAGCGAGAGCAGTGGCGGGGGGGCCGCCGGTGAGCAGTTCTTC; cdr3_aa: CASSESSGGGAAGEQFF
j_call: TRBJ2-7; d_call: TRBD2; clone_size: -; v_call: TRBV5-1; cdr3_nt: TGCGCCAGCAGCCCGGGGGCTAGCGGGGGCTACGAGCAGTACTTC; cdr3_aa: CASSPGASGGYEQYF
j_call: TRBJ2-2; d_call: TRBD1; clone_size: few; v_call: TRBV23-1; cdr3_nt: TGCGCCAGCAGTCAATCTGGATCCCTGATCTTTGGGACAGGTTTCACCGGGGAGCTGTTTTTT; cdr3_aa: CASSQSGSLIFGTGFTGELFF